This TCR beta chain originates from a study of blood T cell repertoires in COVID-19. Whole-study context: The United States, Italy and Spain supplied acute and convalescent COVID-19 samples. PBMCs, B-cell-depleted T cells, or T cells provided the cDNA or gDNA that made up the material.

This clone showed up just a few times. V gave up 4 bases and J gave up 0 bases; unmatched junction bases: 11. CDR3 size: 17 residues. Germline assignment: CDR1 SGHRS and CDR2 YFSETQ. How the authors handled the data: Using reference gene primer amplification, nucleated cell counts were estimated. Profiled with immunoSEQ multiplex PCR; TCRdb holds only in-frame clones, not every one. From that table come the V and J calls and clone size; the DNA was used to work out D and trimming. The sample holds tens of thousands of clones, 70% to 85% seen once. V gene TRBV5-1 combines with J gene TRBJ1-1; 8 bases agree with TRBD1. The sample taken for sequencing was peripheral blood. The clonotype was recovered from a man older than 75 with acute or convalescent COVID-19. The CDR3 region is CASSQPEDRVMNTEAFF. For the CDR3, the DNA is TGCGCCAGCAGCCAGCCAGAGGACAGGGTCATGAACACTGAAGCTTTCTTT.